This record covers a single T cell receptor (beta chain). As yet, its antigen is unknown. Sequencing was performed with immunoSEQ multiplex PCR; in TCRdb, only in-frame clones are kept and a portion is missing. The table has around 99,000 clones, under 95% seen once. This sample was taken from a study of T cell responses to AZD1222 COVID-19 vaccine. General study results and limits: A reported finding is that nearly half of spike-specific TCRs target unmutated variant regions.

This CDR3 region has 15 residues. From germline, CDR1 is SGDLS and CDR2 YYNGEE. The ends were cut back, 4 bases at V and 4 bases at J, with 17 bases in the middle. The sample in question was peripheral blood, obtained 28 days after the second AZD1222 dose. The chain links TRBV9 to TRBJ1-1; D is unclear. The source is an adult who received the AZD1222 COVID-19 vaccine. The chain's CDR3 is CASSHRGEGSTEAFF. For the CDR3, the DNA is TGTGCCAGCAGCCACCGCGGGGAAGGGAGCACTGAAGCTTTCTTT.